This T cell receptor beta chain was documented in a study of yellow fever vaccine responses in identical twins. Study-wide results and caveats: After vaccination, twins' T cell response reportedly seemed partly convergent, partly personalized.

Of note for this clonotype: Its antigen is still unknown.

The germline gives CDR1 ENHRY, CDR2 SYGVKD. The CDR3 runs 14 residues. The V and J ends lost 0 bases and 2 bases respectively, with 7 bases between them. TCRdb processed the RT-PCR reads anew with MiXCR; each CDR3 protein has one entry. The sample records more than 250 distinct CDR3 sequences, around 75% being singletons. The chain is built from TRBV10-3 and TRBJ1-2; TRBD1 might be the D (5 bases). This TCR derives from a woman younger than 35 who received the yellow fever vaccine. The input for sequencing was T cells from blood (PBMCs), unsorted or a sorted subset (not recorded which), taken before or after yellow fever vaccination (not recorded which). The chain's CDR3 is CAISESRQNYGYTF. In DNA form, the CDR3 reads TGTGCCATCAGTGAGTCGAGACAGAACTATGGCTACACCTTC.